The T cell receptor (beta chain) described here comes from a study of cytomegalovirus exposure and HLA in healthy donors (dated by TCRdb to the late 2010s). Regarding the study in general: An earlier analysis of 587 of the donors reported 276 Gb of sequence data and 117 million unique TCR beta sequences obtained from roughly 180 million T cells. On average, roughly 250,000 unique TCR beta nucleotide sequences were sequenced per donor among 398 genotyped donors of the cohort, with about 17% of those sequences being non-productive. The study profiled the T cell repertoires of about 640 subjects by immunosequencing and related them to cytomegalovirus serostatus. Rather than using new phenotypic data, the later analysis identified candidate immune exposures from TCR beta sequences and from how often those sequences occurred across donors. HLA typing covered class I and class II loci at four-digit resolution. Genome-wide SNP genotypes for about 55% of the roughly 670 donors were used in a later genetic analysis, which treated that subset as a discovery cohort. An early release covering 500 to 750 HLA-typed donors comprised 250 to 350 gigabases of sequencing data and tens of millions of unique TCR sequences. The number of donors typed differed by locus, with 629-630 for A, B, C, DRB1 and DQB1, about 500 for DQA1, approximately 570 for DPA1, and some 450 for DPB1. An earlier analysis of 587 of the donors applied high-throughput TCR beta sequencing to assess whether each TCR beta V gene segment acted as functional or pseudogenic. A later analysis re-analyzed previously published TCR beta repertoires from roughly 690 donors and added high-resolution HLA genotyping to study TCR occurrence patterns. Every repertoire in the discovery cohort had been generated on one and the same sequencing platform. Besides the first cohort of hundreds of subjects, a separate validation cohort made up of 120 different subjects was used. Because of strong linkage in the cohort, four to six DR-DQ haplotypes were treated as single units for association and clustering. Among the roughly 380 genotyped donors, approximately 77% belonged to the genetic ancestry cluster associated with self-reported Caucasian donors. The study aimed to test whether cataloging public T cell receptors could reveal signatures of past pathogen exposure. High-throughput TCR immunosequencing, statistical association of individual TCRs with disease status, and machine learning were combined to predict cytomegalovirus infection status. Donor age, sex, ethnicity and CMV serostatus were compiled alongside the repertoire data.

The library was built by means of the immunoSEQ multiplex PCR assay. A mixture of 60 forward primers for TCR Vbeta segments and 13 reverse primers for TCR Jbeta segments was used in the multiplex PCR. The CDR3 region of rearranged TCR beta genes was amplified from genomic DNA with a multiplex PCR assay. The amplified TCR beta libraries were sequenced on the Illumina HiSeq System as 87-base-pair reads. The study's processing was this. Across the 700 or so repertoires, a later analysis counted 80 million or so unique TCR beta chains, roughly 11 million of which were shared by at least two donors. Raw reads were error-corrected and collapsed into unique sequences by a nearest-neighbor algorithm in which closely related sequences were merged to remove PCR and sequencing errors. To assign V, D and J gene segments, CDR3 sequences were aligned to IMGT reference sequences. Each retained sequence needed at least a six-nucleotide match to both a V gene segment and a J gene segment. Rearrangements were classified as productive when the CDR3 lacked stop codons and remained in frame with V and J, and all other rearrangements were classified as non-productive. CDR3 was defined according to IMGT convention as the region running from the second conserved V-encoded cysteine to the conserved J-encoded phenylalanine. Sequences without an unambiguous match to a single V gene segment were excluded from the earlier analysis of 500 to 700 of the donors. In an earlier analysis of around 590 of the donors, a V segment was called functional when productive rearrangements were above 56.7%, and segregating when the standard deviation between donors exceeded 5%. A statistical classification framework was built to diagnose cytomegalovirus status from the catalog of TCR beta chain sequences. A later analysis assigned V and J genes by comparing TCR nucleotide sequences with IMGT/GENE-DB human TR gene sequences. In a later analysis, CDR3 sequences and most-parsimonious VDJ recombination scenarios were assigned using the TCRdist pipeline. A later analysis defined each TCR beta chain by its CDR3 amino acid sequence plus V-gene family, and excluded reads lacking a unique V-gene family. As a way to deal with suspected cross-contamination and a sequencing artifact, a later analysis dropped under 600 nucleotide sequences that were highly shared and had low generation probability. In a later analysis, a clonal expansion index was calculated for each public chain from normalized within-repertoire ranks of inferred template counts. A later analysis computed generation probabilities with a VDJ recombination model fitted to out-of-frame rearrangements, and checked the results against IGoR. Hypergeometric tests were used in a later analysis to score TCR-TCR, TCR-HLA and TCR-CMV co-occurrence, with a repertoire-size bias correction applied to the TCR pairs. In a later analysis, false discovery rates were estimated by permuting HLA or CMV assignments 20 times. A later analysis grouped co-occurring TCRs with DBSCAN, adding TCRdist sequence similarity when clustering within HLA-allele-positive subsets. Repertoires with fewer than 30,000 or more than 120,000 public chains were left out of co-occurrence clustering, as were about five repertoires with anomalous nucleotide sharing. TCRdb took this table from immuneACCESS and kept in-frame rearrangements with V and J called. Such tables lack part of the clones; where checked against another copy, unresolved V genes explain under half of the gap, and the rest is unexplained. That table furnishes V, J and clone size, whereas the DNA furnished D and trimming. Present in this sample are approximately 150,000 clones, over 60% of which were seen just once. The ten largest clonotypes hold around 13% of the sample.

The cohort comprised 670 or so healthy bone marrow donors. At the time of sampling, every cohort member was nominally healthy, though immune exposures that went unrecorded were likely present. The donor tested CMV seropositive, placing the donor among the approximately 290 seropositive members of the cohort. A peripheral blood sample was provided by each donor, and peripheral blood mononuclear cells were used for TCR beta sequencing. Genomic DNA extraction from the blood cell samples was performed with the Qiagen DNeasy Blood Extraction Kit. Beyond this particular receptor, the publication reports: A cluster of highly shared sequence variants was judged likely to be a technical artifact of the sequencing pipeline. In vitro tests confirmed that three of the cytomegalovirus-associated TCR beta chains recognize cytomegalovirus antigens. A further reported finding was that TCR beta sequences accurately predicted the HLA-A and HLA-B alleles for most subjects in the first cohort. For the cohort, immune exposure information was limited to CMV serostatus. According to a later analysis, TCR association rates differed among HLA loci, with DRB1 alleles showing the most associated TCRs and HLA-C alleles showing the fewest. The cohort was sequenced for TCR beta chains only, and without alpha or paired-chain data the features that could be detected were limited. A later analysis reported that several top co-occurrence clusters appeared linked to parvovirus B19, influenza, CMV and Epstein-Barr virus. In the study, 150 to 200 TCR beta chains were listed as associated with cytomegalovirus. An association between a missense DCLRE1C variant and V-gene and J-gene trimming of TCR beta chains was found in a later genetic analysis and replicated in an independent cohort. A later analysis found that most CMV-associated TCR beta chains appeared HLA-restricted, with HLA associations seemingly driven largely by CMV exposure. Cytomegalovirus status was reported to be diagnosed by the classifier with high specificity and sensitivity in both the original and validation cohorts. It was suggested by the authors that the approach could potentially be generalized to other disease states and immunological phenotypes. When HLA alleles, especially DR and DQ, strongly co-occurred, TCR associations were difficult to assign to individual alleles. Sequencing depth was assumed to be roughly uniform across donors in the presence/absence analyses, though that assumption may not hold. According to a later genetic analysis, donors in an Asian-associated ancestry cluster had fewer N-insertions in productive TCRs than the roughly 700-donor mean. Across donors, most TCR sequences were observed very rarely, whereas some public TCRs were present in many individuals. Specific HLA alleles were associated with some 15,000 TCR beta sequences at a false discovery rate of 0.05 in a later analysis. Linkage disequilibrium might explain the correlated functional status among segregating V segments, but an unknown experimental factor could not be excluded. An earlier analysis of some 560 of the donors showed that most TCR beta V segments appeared in productive rearrangements either about 87% or about 30% of the time, which broadly matched IMGT annotations. Seventeen rarely observed V segments, including chromosome 9 orphons, were excluded from the earlier analysis of almost 600 of the donors because counts were too low. In a later analysis, HLA-associated TCR beta chains showed more clonal expansion and lower generation probabilities than non-associated chains that were equally common. Because some donors lacked HLA typing at each locus, the association tests relied only on the typed subset.

There are a few counts of this clone. What this receptor recognizes is not known. Base qualities were left out, and no much larger clone turns up one base away. The sample consisted of PBMCs. This sequence originates from a middle-aged man in good health and CMV-seropositive.

The nucleotide sequence is given as TGTGCCAGCTGCCTAGCGGGAGCCTACAATGAGCAGTTCTTC. This yields the protein CASCLAGAYNEQFF. This receptor chain uses TRBV7-8 and TRBJ2-1; 10 central nucleotides agree with TRBD2. Here V drops 8 bases and J drops 2 bases, and the junction holds 3 bases not matched to any gene. Via the germline V gene, CDR1 is SGHVS and CDR2 FQNEAQ. The CDR3 sequence holds 14 residues, the cysteine and phenylalanine included. Only the CDR3 portion is preserved as DNA: 42 bases, with reading frame beginning at the first base.